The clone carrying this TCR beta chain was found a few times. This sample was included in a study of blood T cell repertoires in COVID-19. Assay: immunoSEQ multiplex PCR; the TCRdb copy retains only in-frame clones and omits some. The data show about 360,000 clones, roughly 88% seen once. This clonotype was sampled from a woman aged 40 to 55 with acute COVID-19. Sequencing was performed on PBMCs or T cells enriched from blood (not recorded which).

The CDR3 DNA reads as TGTGCCAGCGAGAAGGGGGCACAAGAGACCCAGTACTTC. It encodes CASEKGAQETQYF. The chain uses TRBV2 and TRBJ2-5, with TRBD1 matching over 7 bases. Per germline, CDR1 SNHLY and CDR2 FYNNEI. The CDR3 runs to 13 residues. V shed 8 bases, J shed 2 bases, and the junction held 5 bases outside the gene matches.